The 24 T cell receptor beta chains presented below share a single source sample, sequenced in a study of T cell responses to AZD1222 COVID-19 vaccine. Sequenced by immunoSEQ multiplex PCR; TCRdb stores in-frame clones only, minus some. Here the sample spans 150,000 or so clones, about 92% being singletons. Sample: peripheral blood, taken on day 0 of AZD1222 vaccination. Receptor source: an adult in good health.

The gene calls are TRBV6-5 and TRBJ2-1; tentatively, D is TRBD2 (6 bases). This CDR3 spans 15 amino acids. Germline values: CDR1 MNHEY, CDR2 SVGAGI. Trimming stripped 1 base from V and 3 bases from J, with 10 bases between. The CDR3 sequence is CASSYYRGDYNEQFF. The CDR3 DNA follows: TGTGCCAGCAGTTACTATCGCGGGGACTACAATGAGCAGTTCTTC.

This chain joins TRBV5-6 and TRBJ1-5; 7 bases align to TRBD1. The CDR3 loop spans 19 amino acids. Unmatched junction bases numbered 14, after V lost 0 bases and J lost 2 bases. The germline V gene encodes CDR1 SGHDT and CDR2 YYEEEE. CDR3 residues: CASSLALNGTAYRNQPQHF. For the CDR3, the DNA is TGTGCCAGCAGCTTGGCCCTTAACGGGACAGCGTATCGCAATCAGCCCCAGCATTTT.

The gene calls are TRBV2 and TRBJ2-1; D is uncertain. Trimming removed 6 bases from V and 7 bases from J, with 22 bases in between. The CDR3 consists of 16 residues. Germline V gene lookup returns CDR1 SNHLY and CDR2 FYNNEI. CDR3 DNA: TGTGCCAGCAGACGCACGACGGCACCGGTGGGGAATGAGCAGTTCTTC. It specifies CASRRTTAPVGNEQFF.

The table lists this clone with a count of one. The V call is TRBV6-5, the J call TRBJ2-3, with no clear D. Germline V gene data show CDR1 as MNHEY and CDR2 as SVGAGI. This CDR3 has 11 residues. The V and J ends lost 6 bases and 1 base respectively, with 2 bases between them. CDR3 nucleotide sequence: TGTGCCAGCAGGGGCACAGATACGCAGTATTTT. Protein product: CASRGTDTQYF.

The rearrangement links TRBV7-9 to TRBJ2-6; D might be TRBD1 (6 bases). Per the germline V gene, CDR1 is SEHNR and CDR2 is FQNEAQ (reference sequence). Trimming removed 10 bases at V and 1 base at J, with 26 bases between. This CDR3 has 19 residues. In DNA, the CDR3 is TGTGCCATGGTGTTGGGGGACAACCATCGGGGTTCTGGGGCCAACGTCCTGACTTTC. It yields the protein CAMVLGDNHRGSGANVLTF. The full variable domain, in which reference TRBV7-9 and TRBJ2-6 provide the parts outside the CDR3, is DTGVSQNPRHKITKRGQNVTFRCDPISEHNRLYWYRQTLGQGPEFLTYFQNEAQLEKSRLLSDRFSAERPKGSFSTLEIQRTEQGDSAMYLCAMVLGDNHRGSGANVLTFGAGSRLTVL.

This clone was picked up one time. The chain combines TRBV7-9 with TRBJ1-5; D gene uncertain. V lost 0 bases and J 0 bases, leaving 9 bases between the germline ends. The CDR3 contains 16 residues. From germline, CDR1 is SEHNR and CDR2 FQNEAQ (reference sequence). The CDR3 here is CASSLALEVSNQPQHF. The CDR3 DNA follows: TGTGCCAGCAGCTTAGCGCTGGAGGTTAGCAATCAGCCCCAGCATTTT.

V and J are TRBV2 and TRBJ1-4; D is perhaps TRBD1 (6 bases). CDR1 and CDR2 from the germline V gene are SNHLY and FYNNEI. This CDR3 spans 12 amino acids. Trimming took off 10 bases at V and 5 bases at J, with 11 bases between the two ends. CDR3 nucleotide sequence: TGTGCCACCAGGGACACGAATGAAAAACTGTTTTTT. This sequence encodes CATRDTNEKLFF.

CDR3 coding DNA: TGCGCCAGCAGCCAAGGCGCAGGGGTTTGGGGCGAGCAGTACTTC. This encodes CASSQGAGVWGEQYF. The V call is TRBV4-3, the J call TRBJ2-7; tentative D call: TRBD1 (6 bases). V was cut by 1 base and J by 6 bases, with 16 bases left in between. The CDR3 runs 15 residues. The germline V gene encodes CDR1 LGHNA and CDR2 YSLEER.

This clone occurred once. The gene calls are TRBV27 and TRBJ2-1; no definite D call. V gave up 0 bases and J gave up 2 bases, with 2 bases separating them. The CDR3 has 13 residues. Germline V gives CDR1 MNHEY, CDR2 SMNVEV (reference sequence). CDR3 protein: CASSLSPYNEQFF. The CDR3, as DNA: TGTGCCAGCAGTTTATCCCCCTACAATGAGCAGTTCTTC.

The J gene is TRBJ1-1, the V gene TRBV19; D call uncertain. Germline loops: CDR1 LNHDA, CDR2 SQIVND (reference sequence). Trimming removed 2 bases at V and 4 bases at J, with 14 bases between. This CDR3 comprises 15 residues. The CDR3 region is CASSIRSREGTEAFF. CDR3 coding DNA: TGTGCCAGTAGTATACGTTCGAGAGAGGGCACTGAAGCTTTCTTT.

The rearrangement links TRBV4-1 to TRBJ1-6, with D hard to call. The V gene's germline CDR1 is MGHRA and CDR2 YSYEKL. The V end lost 1 base, the J end lost 7 bases, and 11 bases lay between the germline ends. This CDR3 region has 15 residues. The CDR3: CASSQGHSRNSPLHF. The CDR3 DNA reads TGCGCCAGCAGCCAAGGTCACAGCAGGAATTCACCCCTCCACTTT.

This chain links TRBV12-3 or TRBV12-4 with TRBJ2-7; the D is unclear. Trimming shortened V by 2 bases and J by 2 bases, and 4 bases separated the two germline ends. The CDR3 sequence is 12 residues long. The CDR3 protein is CASSLLAYEQYF. The CDR3 nucleotides are TGTGCCAGCAGTTTATTAGCCTACGAGCAGTACTTC.

The chain uses TRBV7-9 and TRBJ2-2, with D possibly being TRBD2 (5 bases). The V end lost 4 bases, the J end lost 0 bases, and 9 bases lay between the germline ends. There are 15 residues in the CDR3. Germline V lookup: CDR1 SEHNR, CDR2 FQNEAQ (reference sequence). CDR3 DNA: TGTGCCAGCAGCTCAACCGGGGCGAACACCGGGGAGCTGTTTTTT. It encodes CASSSTGANTGELFF.

The rearrangement joins TRBV6-5 to TRBJ1-5, with a weak D call TRBD1 (6 bases). From germline, CDR1 is MNHEY and CDR2 SVGAGI. V lost 4 bases and J lost 8, with 18 bases in between. This CDR3 contains 15 residues. CDR3 sequence (DNA): TGTGCCAGCAGTTCGGGACAATATAGGGAGGAGCCCCAGCATTTT. Translation gives CASSSGQYREEPQHF.

This chain uses TRBV4-3 with TRBJ2-7, with D perhaps assigned TRBD1 or TRBD2 (5 bases each). This CDR3 is 17 amino acids long. Germline values: CDR1 LGHNA, CDR2 YSLEER. V lost 1 base to trimming and J lost 2 bases, with 18 bases between them. The DNA for the CDR3 is TGCGCCAGCAGCCAAGTTCCGGGACCTCACATTACCTACGAGCAGTACTTC. This sequence encodes CASSQVPGPHITYEQYF.

The chain joins TRBV27 to TRBJ2-2, with 7 bases identical to TRBD1. The CDR3 contains 16 residues. With 8 bases clipped from V and 6 bases from J, the junction kept 15 bases outside the gene matches. Germline CDR1 and CDR2: MNHEY and SMNVEV (reference sequence). The CDR3 sequence is CASSRQGISVAGELFF. DNA of the CDR3: TGTGCCAGCTCAAGACAGGGTATCAGTGTTGCCGGGGAGCTGTTTTTT.

V and J are TRBV10-3 and TRBJ1-2, with a weak D call TRBD1 (6 bases). V shed 10 bases and J shed 10 bases, with 16 bases lying between them. The CDR3 totals 11 residues. Germline-derived CDR1 and CDR2 are ENHRY and SYGVKD. CDR3 region: CATQGSSAYTF. Written as DNA, the CDR3 is TGTGCCACCCAGGGGTCCAGCGCCTACACCTTC.

This chain joins TRBV6-1 and TRBJ1-5; perhaps TRBD1 as D (5 bases). The V end lost 1 base, the J end lost 7 bases, and 11 bases lay between the germline ends. CDR3 length: 14 amino acids. Looked up from germline, CDR1 is MNHNS and CDR2 is SASEGT. CDR3 coding DNA: TGTGCCAGCAGTGAAGTCAGGGACCCACAGCCCCAGCATTTT. The encoded protein is CASSEVRDPQPQHF.

This clone was observed once. The CDR3 sequence is CASSPVHDWTRNQPQHF. Written as DNA, the CDR3 is TGTGCCAGCTCACCAGTACATGATTGGACACGAAATCAGCCCCAGCATTTT. The chain links TRBV18 to TRBJ1-5; possibly TRBD1 for D (5 bases). Trimming removed 2 bases at V and 4 bases at J, with 18 bases between. The CDR3 extends over 17 amino acids. CDR1 and CDR2 from the germline V gene are KGHSH and LQKENI.

This chain connects TRBV20-1 to TRBJ1-2; no reliable D call. This CDR3 comprises 10 residues. Trimming stripped 0 bases from V and 4 bases from J, with 0 bases between. Germline V gives CDR1 DFQATT, CDR2 SNEGSKA (reference sequence). CDR3 DNA sequence: TGCAGTGCTAGAGACTATGGCTACACCTTC. It yields the protein CSARDYGYTF.

This rearrangement joins TRBV11-2 to TRBJ1-1; tentatively, D is TRBD1 (5 bases). CDR1 and CDR2 (germline): SGHAT, FQNNGV. V shed 5 bases and J shed 6 bases, with 16 bases lying between them. This CDR3 region has 14 residues. CDR3 coding DNA: TGTGCCAGCAGCGAACAAAGGGGAAGCGCTGAAGCTTTCTTT. It encodes CASSEQRGSAEAFF.

CDR3 region: CASSKIAGRTDTQYF. Written as DNA, the CDR3 is TGTGCCAGCAGCAAAATAGCGGGGCGCACAGATACGCAGTATTTT. This chain connects TRBV7-2 to TRBJ2-3; 8 nucleotides match TRBD2. CDR3 length equals 15 residues. Germline values: CDR1 SGHTA, CDR2 FQGNSA. The V gene end was trimmed by 5 bases and the J gene end by 1 base; junction bases not matched to a gene: 5.

This chain uses TRBV5-8 with TRBJ1-4; D unresolved. The ends were cut back, 2 bases at V and 0 bases at J, with 14 bases in the middle. Germline CDR1 and CDR2: SGHTS and YDEGEE. This CDR3 region has 17 residues. CDR3 coding DNA: TGTGCCAGCAGCTTCGTTCCTAAGGGATCAACTAATGAAAAACTGTTTTTT. Encoded protein: CASSFVPKGSTNEKLFF.

This chain joins TRBV27 and TRBJ2-1; 7 bases align to TRBD2. This CDR3 comprises 15 residues. Germline V gene lookup returns CDR1 MNHEY and CDR2 SMNVEV (reference sequence). Trimming cost V 3 bases and J 4 bases; bases outside gene matches: 6. The CDR3 DNA follows: TGTGCCAGCAGTTTCAAGGCGGGGGTTTACAATGAGCAGTTCTTC. Residues: CASSFKAGVYNEQFF.